This T cell receptor (beta chain) was retrieved from a study of blood T cell repertoires in COVID-19 (dated by TCRdb to 2018 to 2020). Describing the broader study: Collaborator samples came from the United States, Italy and Spain and covered acute and convalescent phases of COVID-19. The prospective study material was composed of cDNA or gDNA derived from T cells, B-cell-depleted T cells, or PBMCs. The dataset comprised deeply sampled blood TCRbeta repertoires from subjects exposed to, actively infected with, or recovered from COVID-19. The repertoires were released in a freely available public database meant as a resource for research on the immune response to SARS-CoV-2. The samples were drawn from the first 160 participants of the ongoing ImmuneRACE study and from some 1,300 subjects provided by 6 global collaborators. A de-identified subject ID, COVID-19 status, age in years and sex were almost always included in the sample metadata. HLA class I and class II types, where available, came from metadata supplied by the sample provider rather than from assay-based typing. The paper as a whole reports these results and caveats: How much clinical and demographic metadata was included differed by source and by participant, and the metadata was provided uncurated.

Note on this clone: Which antigen it targets is not known. No base-level quality is on record; no much larger clone is a single base apart.

The germline V gene yields SGHRS for CDR1 and YFSETQ for CDR2. The trim is 3 bases for V and 1 base for J, with a gap of 13 bases between the germline ends. The CDR3, cysteine through phenylalanine, is 15 amino acids long. Just CDR3 DNA is preserved here, 45 bases in frame from base 1. TCRbeta CDR3 regions were amplified from genomic DNA using the immunoSEQ Assay, a bias-controlled multiplex PCR. On the authors' methods: Within the assay, amplification of reference gene primers was used to estimate how many nucleated cells each sample contained. To quantify the absolute abundance of each unique TCRbeta CDR3 rearrangement, sequence reads were collapsed and filtered. For each sample, productive Simpson clonality was calculated as the square root of Simpson's diversity index over productive rearrangements. TCRdb stores this immuneACCESS table with in-frame sequences only. Part of the clones is absent; in the studies checked, under half of the shortfall reflects unresolved V genes, and no reason is known for the rest. V and J calls and clone size are copied from that table; D and trimming were computed from the DNA. In this sample the table shows hundreds of thousands of clones, 70% to 90% of which occur a single time. The leading ten clones occupy roughly 5% of the sample.

One collaborating source in Seattle enrolled patients during active infection and followed them longitudinally through the course of disease. The collaborating institutions used their own protocols to collect whole blood in K2EDTA tubes. For TCRbeta analysis, collaborators shipped samples as frozen whole blood, isolated PBMCs, or DNA extracted from either of those sample types. This clonotype originated in a man between 50 and 59 years old with COVID-19, enrolled during active disease. Specimen: peripheral blood. The chain was built from TRBV5-1 and TRBJ1-1; 6 matching bases give a weak D call of TRBD1. The bases read TGCGCCAGCAGCTCGGGCCTAGGGGGGAACACTGAAGCTTTCTTT. The resulting protein is CASSSGLGGNTEAFF.